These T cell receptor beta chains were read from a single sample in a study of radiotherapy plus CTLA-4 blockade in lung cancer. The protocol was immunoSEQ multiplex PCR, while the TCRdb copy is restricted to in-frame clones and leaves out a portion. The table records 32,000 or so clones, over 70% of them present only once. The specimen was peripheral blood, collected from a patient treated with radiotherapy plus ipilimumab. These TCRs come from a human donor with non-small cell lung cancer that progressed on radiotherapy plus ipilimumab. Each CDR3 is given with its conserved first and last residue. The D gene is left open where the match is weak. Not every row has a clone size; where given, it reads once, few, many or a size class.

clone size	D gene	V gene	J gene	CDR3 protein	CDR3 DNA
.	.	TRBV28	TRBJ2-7	CASSFRTDNYEQYF	TGTGCCAGCAGTTTTAGGACAGACAACTACGAGCAGTACTTC
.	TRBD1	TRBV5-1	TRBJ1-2	CASSADRGANYGYTF	TGCGCCAGCAGCGCCGACAGGGGCGCTAACTATGGCTACACCTTC
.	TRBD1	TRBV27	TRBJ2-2	CASSSAGTVYPGELFF	TGTGCCAGCAGTTCTGCCGGGACAGTTTACCCCGGGGAGCTGTTTTTT
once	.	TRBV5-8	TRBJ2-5	CASSLGLGGDQETQYF	TGTGCCAGCAGCCTCGGCCTAGGGGGGGACCAAGAGACCCAGTACTTC
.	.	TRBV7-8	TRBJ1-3	CASRDGHSGNTIYF	TGTGCCAGCAGGGACGGGCACTCTGGAAACACCATATATTTT
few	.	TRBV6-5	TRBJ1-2	CASSEVESAYGYTF	TGTGCCAGCAGTGAAGTGGAATCGGCATATGGCTACACCTTC
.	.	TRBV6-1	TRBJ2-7	CASTVIGGGIYEQYF	TGTGCCAGCACCGTTATAGGGGGGGGAATTTACGAGCAGTACTTC
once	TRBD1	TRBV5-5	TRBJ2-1	CASRPGQGGPNEQFF	TGTGCCAGCAGACCTGGACAGGGTGGCCCCAATGAGCAGTTCTTC
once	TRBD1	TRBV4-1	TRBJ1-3	CASSGDRANSGNTIYF	TGCGCCAGCAGCGGAGACAGGGCGAACTCTGGAAACACCATATATTTT
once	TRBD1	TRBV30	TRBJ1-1	CAWDRGGPYTEAFF	TGTGCCTGGGACAGGGGGGGGCCGTACACTGAAGCTTTCTTT
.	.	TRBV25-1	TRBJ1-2	CASSDPGTFGSYGYTF	TGTGCCAGCAGTGACCCCGGGACCTTCGGTTCATATGGCTACACCTTC
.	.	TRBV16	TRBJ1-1	CASSQRGEAFF	TGTGCCAGCAGCCAGCGGGGGGAAGCTTTCTTT
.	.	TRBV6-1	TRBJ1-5	CAGGSGARQPQHF	TGTGCCGGCGGATCGGGGGCGAGGCAGCCCCAGCATTTT
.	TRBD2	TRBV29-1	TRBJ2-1	CSVVPASGSSYNEQFF	TGCAGCGTTGTCCCCGCGAGCGGGAGCTCCTACAATGAGCAGTTCTTC
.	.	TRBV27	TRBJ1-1	CASSLSGGVNTEAFF	TGTGCCAGCAGTTTATCGGGGGGGGTGAACACTGAAGCTTTCTTT
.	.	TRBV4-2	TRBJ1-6	CASSLQGGNSPLHF	TGTGCCAGCAGCCTACAGGGCGGTAATTCACCCCTCCACTTT
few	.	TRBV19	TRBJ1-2	CASSPLALDINYGYTF	TGTGCCAGTAGCCCGCTTGCCCTGGATATTAACTATGGCTACACCTTC
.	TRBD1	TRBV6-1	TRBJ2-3	CASSEWGQGTDTQYF	TGTGCCAGCAGTGAATGGGGACAGGGCACAGATACGCAGTATTTT